The 17 T cell receptor beta chains given below trace back to one sample, sequenced in a study of T cells after posttransplantation cyclophosphamide. The repertoire was sequenced with immunoSEQ multiplex PCR; TCRdb's copy has only in-frame clones and lacks some. The sample has over 1,500 clones, more than 70% seen once. Input material: CD8+ T cells sorted from bone marrow. The source is a woman aged 45 to 65 in good health and a related stem cell transplant donor.

The genes are TRBV18 and TRBJ1-2, with 7 positions matching TRBD1. Per the germline V gene, CDR1 is KGHSH and CDR2 is LQKENI. The CDR3 consists of 15 residues. Trimming cost V 3 bases and J 0 bases; bases outside gene matches: 4. The CDR3 coding sequence is TGTGCCAGCTCACCGGGGGACAGTGCTAACTATGGCTACACCTTC. Its protein is CASSPGDSANYGYTF.

V gene TRBV14 combines with J gene TRBJ1-6; 7 bases agree with TRBD1. The CDR3 is 15 residues long. Germline values: CDR1 SGHDN, CDR2 FVKESK. Trimming took 1 base from V and 10 from J; bases not matched to a gene: 7. The CDR3 is CASSQVRDSRSPLHF. CDR3 coding DNA: TGTGCCAGCAGCCAAGTGAGGGACAGCCGGTCACCCCTCCACTTT.

The chain recombines TRBV9 with TRBJ2-1; 16 bases fit TRBD2. Looked up from germline, CDR1 is SGDLS and CDR2 is YYNGEE. V lost 4 bases and J lost 5; bases outside the gene matches: 9. The CDR3 covers 18 residues. CDR3 region: CASSPRLGLAGGNNEQFF. The CDR3, as DNA: TGTGCCAGCAGCCCACGACTGGGACTAGCGGGAGGGAACAATGAGCAGTTCTTC.

CDR3 coding DNA: TGTGCCACCCAACGTCCGGGAGGAAGCACTGAAGCTTTCTTT. Its translation: CATQRPGGSTEAFF. This chain links TRBV19 with TRBJ1-1; D gene unclear. This CDR3 is 14 amino acids long. The ends were cut back, 10 bases at V and 4 bases at J, with 19 bases in the middle. Germline values: CDR1 LNHDA, CDR2 SQIVND (reference sequence).

This sequence joins TRBV5-6 and TRBJ1-5; 8 nucleotides agree with TRBD1. The CDR3 is made up of 15 amino acids. The germline gives CDR1 SGHDT, CDR2 YYEEEE. V dropped 3 bases and J dropped 3; count of bases not matched to a gene: 5. CDR3 loop: CASSSYRGNNQPQHF. Written as DNA, the CDR3 is TGTGCCAGCAGCTCTTACAGGGGGAACAATCAGCCCCAGCATTTT.

The rearrangement links TRBV19 to TRBJ2-1; D is perhaps TRBD1 (6 bases). The V and J ends lost 7 bases and 7 bases respectively, with 14 bases between them. Germline CDR1 reads LNHDA; CDR2 reads SQIVND (reference sequence). There are 13 residues in the CDR3. As DNA, the CDR3 is TGTGCCAGTAATCTGGGGGCGCGAAATGAGCAGTTCTTC. This encodes CASNLGARNEQFF.

The CDR3 nucleotides are TGTGCCAGCACCCTACTTAGCGTCCAAGAGACCCAGTACTTC. Translating it yields CASTLLSVQETQYF. This chain joins TRBV6-6 and TRBJ2-5, with a weak D call TRBD2 (5 bases). V was shortened by 7 bases and J by 1 base, with 13 bases between the two germline ends. Looked up from germline, CDR1 is MNHNY and CDR2 is SVGAGI (reference sequence). CDR3 length: 14 amino acids.

The V call is TRBV11-2, the J call TRBJ2-7, with 10 nucleotides matching TRBD1. Germline V gives CDR1 SGHAT, CDR2 FQNNGV. The CDR3 spans 15 residues. The V gene end was trimmed by 4 bases and the J gene end by 7 bases; junction bases not matched to a gene: 10. CDR3 coding DNA: TGTGCCAGCAGCTGGCCGGGACAGGGGAGAGGGGAGCAGTACTTC. The encoded protein is CASSWPGQGRGEQYF.

The genes are TRBV4-1 and TRBJ2-7, with TRBD1 matching over 7 bases. Germline V gene data show CDR1 as MGHRA and CDR2 as YSYEKL. The CDR3 runs to 15 residues. V trimming: 4 bases; J trimming: 2 bases; junction bases outside the gene matches: 8. In nucleotides, the CDR3 is TGCGCCAGCAGCCCTGGGACAGAGTCTACCTACGAGCAGTACTTC. It yields the protein CASSPGTESTYEQYF.

The rearrangement links TRBV2 to TRBJ2-5; 15 bases align to TRBD2. Unmatched junction bases numbered 15, after V lost 5 bases and J lost 5 bases. The CDR3 loop spans 19 amino acids. Germline lookup yields CDR1 SNHLY and CDR2 FYNNEI. This CDR3 is CASSTTGTSGGPSSETQYF. The CDR3 nucleotides read TGTGCCAGCAGTACCACCGGGACTAGCGGGGGGCCCTCTTCCGAGACCCAGTACTTC.

This chain joins TRBV6-1 and TRBJ2-7; possible D gene TRBD1, 5 bases. The V and J ends lost 4 bases and 6 bases respectively, with 10 bases between them. The CDR3 extends over 12 amino acids. Germline lookup yields CDR1 MNHNS and CDR2 SASEGT. The chain's CDR3 is CASSGSRVEQYF. The CDR3 region has the DNA TGTGCCAGCAGTGGGTCCAGGGTCGAGCAGTACTTC.

Judged by abundance, this clone is large. The chain recombines TRBV19 with TRBJ2-4, with 8 bases matching TRBD1. The CDR3 loop spans 15 amino acids. The germline V gene has CDR1 LNHDA and CDR2 SQIVND (reference sequence). V shed 1 base and J 6 bases; nucleotides not matched to a gene: 5. The DNA for the CDR3 is TGTGCCAGTAGTATAGTTCAGGGGGCATTAAACATTCAGTACTTC. Its protein product is CASSIVQGALNIQYF.

This clone was seen more than once but under ten times. The chain carries TRBV10-1 and TRBJ2-2, with 11 bases identical to TRBD2. The CDR3 is made up of 18 amino acids. Germline assignment: CDR1 WNHNN and CDR2 SYGVQD (reference sequence). V trimming: 2 bases; J trimming: 3 bases; junction bases outside the gene matches: 8. As DNA, the CDR3 is TGCGCCAGCAGTGAGGCTAGCGGGGGGCCCGGGTACACCGGGGAGCTGTTTTTT. It codes for CASSEASGGPGYTGELFF.

V usage is TRBV6-5 and J usage is TRBJ2-7; 8 nucleotides line up with TRBD2. V was pared by 8 bases and J by 3 bases, with 6 bases of the junction left unmatched. Germline CDR1 is MNHEY and CDR2 is SVGAGI. The length of the CDR3 is 13 residues. The CDR3 loop is CASWLAGGYEQYF. CDR3 sequence (DNA): TGTGCCAGCTGGCTAGCGGGCGGCTACGAGCAGTACTTC.

The chain has TRBV11-2 and TRBJ2-3; weak D call: TRBD2 (5 bases). V was shortened by 5 bases and J by 3 bases, with 15 bases between the two germline ends. CDR1 is SGHAT, CDR2 FQNNGV, per germline. CDR3 length equals 15 residues. The chain's CDR3 is CASSPNILVTDTQYF. The CDR3, as DNA: TGTGCCAGCAGCCCTAACATACTAGTTACAGATACGCAGTATTTT. Supplemented by reference TRBV11-2 and TRBJ2-3, the full variable domain reads EAGVAQSPRYKIIEKRQSVAFWCNPISGHATLYWYQQILGQGPKLLIQFQNNGVVDDSQLPKDRFSAERLKGVDSTLKIQPAKLEDSAVYLCASSPNILVTDTQYFGPGTRLTVL.

The chain has TRBV5-5 and TRBJ2-5; weak D call: TRBD2 (6 bases). Germline assignment: CDR1 SGHKS and CDR2 YYEKEE (reference sequence). The V end was cut by 1 base, the J end by 7 bases, with 14 bases between. The CDR3 runs 14 residues. In DNA, the CDR3 is TGTGCCAGCAGCTTGAAGGGAGGCCTAGGGACCCAGTACTTC. Its protein is CASSLKGGLGTQYF.

The V and J genes are TRBV6-4 and TRBJ1-6; weak D call: TRBD1 (5 bases). Between the trimmed V and J ends, which lost 6 bases and 5 bases, there was a span of 11 bases. Germline V gene data show CDR1 as MRHNA and CDR2 as SNTAGT. This CDR3 has 14 amino acids. The chain's CDR3 is CASRDLTDNSPLHF. The CDR3 region has the DNA TGTGCCAGCAGGGATCTGACAGATAATTCACCCCTCCACTTT.